A single T cell receptor (beta chain) is shown here with its context. Antigen specificity is unknown. The data were produced by immunoSEQ multiplex PCR, yet TCRdb's version contains in-frame clones alone and is incomplete. The table lists 70,000 or so clones, roughly 86% of them singletons. The germline CDR1 and CDR2 sequences are SQVTM and ANQGSEA. The CDR3 sequence is 12 residues long. This sample is drawn from a study of OX40 agonist ivuxolimab in advanced cancers. Study in general: Patients received intravenous ivuxolimab every 2 weeks at 0.01 to 10 mg/kg. Prior anti-PD-1, anti-PD-L1 or anti-CTLA-4 therapy was allowed; more than 30% had some. Partial responses occurred in three patients (one hepatocellular carcinoma, two cutaneous melanoma). Study-wide findings and caveats: Dose levels from 0.1 to 3.0 mg/kg saw CD4+ and CD8+ blood T cells expand clonally by week 6.

This material consisted of CD4+ or CD8+ T cells sorted from blood, taken in a trial of the OX40 agonist ivuxolimab. This TCR was sampled from an adult with an advanced solid tumor such as melanoma, head and neck, liver or kidney cancer. J is TRBJ2-7 and V is TRBV29-1; TRBD1 is a possible D gene (6 bases). DNA for the CDR3: TGCAGTACAAGGGACACCTCCTACGAGCAGTACTTC. It specifies CSTRDTSYEQYF.